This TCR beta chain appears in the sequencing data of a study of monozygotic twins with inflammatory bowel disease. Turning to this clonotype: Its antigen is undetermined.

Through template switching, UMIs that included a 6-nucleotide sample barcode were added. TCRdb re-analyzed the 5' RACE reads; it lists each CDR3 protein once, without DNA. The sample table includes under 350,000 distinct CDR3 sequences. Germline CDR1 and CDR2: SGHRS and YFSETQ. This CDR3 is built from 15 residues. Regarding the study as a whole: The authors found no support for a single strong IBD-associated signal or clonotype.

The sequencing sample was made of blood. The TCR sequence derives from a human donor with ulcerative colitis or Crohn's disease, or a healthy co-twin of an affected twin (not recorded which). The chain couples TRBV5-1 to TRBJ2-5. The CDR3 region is CASSLRPGVQETQYF.